This TCR beta chain comes out of a study of cytotoxic CD8 clonotypes in ibrutinib-treated CLL. General study findings and limits: Collection times varied between progressing and sustained-remission patients. Increased clonality at ibrutinib response gave way to a return toward baseline at progression. On treatment, the uncommon public clonotypes contracted or remained stable.

Sequencing was performed with immunoSEQ multiplex PCR; in TCRdb, only in-frame clones are kept and a portion is missing. The data hold around 150,000 clones, with more than 70% observed a single time. The CDR3 covers 12 residues. V lost 7 bases, J lost 5 bases, and 11 bases lay in between. Germline CDR1 reads SNHLY; CDR2 reads FYNNEI. Details on this clone: The target antigen is unknown.

The sequence came from a human donor with chronic lymphocytic leukemia. The genes are TRBV2 and TRBJ2-5; unclear D gene. Sequenced here: PBMCs, sampled after 36 months of ibrutinib treatment. CDR3 nucleotides: TGTGCCAGCAACACGGGCCCGGAGACCCAGTACTTC. Its protein product is CASNTGPETQYF.